Below, 27 T cell receptor beta chains from the same sample are listed, as sequenced in a study of OX40 agonist ivuxolimab in advanced cancers. Profiling relied on immunoSEQ multiplex PCR, and the TCRdb table lists in-frame clones only, not all of them. Of some 75,000 clones in the sample, 88% were seen once. The sample consisted of CD4+ or CD8+ T cells sorted from blood, taken in a trial of the OX40 agonist ivuxolimab. These receptors came from an adult with an advanced solid tumor such as melanoma, head and neck, liver or kidney cancer.

V is TRBV27 and J is TRBJ2-3; 13 nucleotides agree with TRBD2. V trimming: 5 bases; J trimming: 5 bases; junction bases outside the gene matches: 7. The CDR3 covers 16 residues. Germline loops: CDR1 MNHEY, CDR2 SMNVEV (reference sequence). Here the CDR3 DNA reads TGTGCCAGCAGTCCCCGGACTAGCGGGAGAATAGATACGCAGTATTTT. It yields the protein CASSPRTSGRIDTQYF.

The genes are TRBV10-2 and TRBJ2-6; D is perhaps TRBD1 (6 bases). Trimming took off 5 bases at V and 2 bases at J, with 7 bases between the two ends. The CDR3 extends over 14 amino acids. Germline V gene lookup returns CDR1 WSHSY and CDR2 SAAADI. CDR3 nucleotides: TGCGCCAGCAGTTCAGGGGCTGGGGCCAACGTCCTGACTTTC. It encodes CASSSGAGANVLTF.

The CDR3: CAWSKYRPANEKLFF. Written as DNA, the CDR3 is TGTGCCTGGAGTAAATACAGGCCTGCTAATGAAAAACTGTTTTTT. The chain couples TRBV30 to TRBJ1-4, with D maybe TRBD1 (5 bases). The CDR3 loop spans 15 amino acids. V was shortened by 2 bases and J by 3 bases, with 13 bases between the two germline ends. Germline loops: CDR1 GTSNPN, CDR2 SVGIG (reference sequence).

The V call is TRBV6-5, the J call TRBJ1-2, with TRBD1 as a possible D gene (5 bases). Trimming cost V 5 bases and J 4 bases, with 14 bases left between them. This CDR3 has 14 amino acids. Per the germline V gene, CDR1 is MNHEY and CDR2 is SVGAGI. DNA for the CDR3: TGTGCCAGCAGTCCGGGACGGAGGTCCTATGGCTACACCTTC. As protein: CASSPGRRSYGYTF.

This chain joins TRBV19 and TRBJ2-7; TRBD1 matches at 8 bases. V lost 5 bases, J lost 1 base, and 4 bases stayed unmatched. Germline values: CDR1 LNHDA, CDR2 SQIVND (reference sequence). The CDR3 sequence is 14 residues long. The CDR3: CASSLDRESYEQYF. The CDR3 nucleotides are TGTGCCAGTAGTTTGGACAGGGAGTCCTACGAGCAGTACTTC. Full variable domain (outside the CDR3, taken from reference TRBV19 and TRBJ2-7): DGGITQSPKYLFRKEGQNVTLSCEQNLNHDAMYWYRQDPGQGLRLIYYSQIVNDFQKGDIAEGYSVSREKKESFPLTVTSAQKNPTAFYLCASSLDRESYEQYFGPGTRLTVT.

With regard to this clone: Other DNA sequences within the sample encode an identical CDR3. The chain links TRBV7-9 to TRBJ1-2, with D possibly being TRBD1 (6 bases). Germline CDR1 and CDR2: SEHNR and FQNEAQ (reference sequence). This CDR3 is 15 amino acids long. Trimming pared 4 bases from V and 2 bases from J, leaving 14 bases between. The CDR3 sequence: CASSSQGLGNYGYTF. The CDR3 bases are TGTGCCAGCAGCTCACAGGGTTTGGGCAACTATGGCTACACCTTC.

V is TRBV30 and J is TRBJ2-3; 10 bases are shared with TRBD2. The CDR3 covers 13 residues. Germline V lookup: CDR1 GTSNPN, CDR2 SVGIG (reference sequence). The ends lost 7 bases at V and 4 bases at J; junction bases unmatched: 5. The CDR3 region has the DNA TGTGCCTATCAGCGGGGGGGACCAGATACGCAGTATTTT. Amino acid sequence: CAYQRGGPDTQYF.

V usage is TRBV27 and J usage is TRBJ2-7; 9 bases agree with TRBD2. In germline, CDR1 is MNHEY, CDR2 SMNVEV (reference sequence). The length of the CDR3 is 14 residues. V was pared by 10 bases and J by 7 bases, with 14 bases of the junction left unmatched. CDR3 region: CATYRVAGVGEQYF. The CDR3 DNA reads as TGTGCCACCTACCGGGTAGCGGGAGTAGGGGAGCAGTACTTC.

DNA for the CDR3: TGTGCCAGCAGCTTAAAAGCAGGTGGGACAGGGTCTGGAAACACCATATATTTT. Translation: CASSLKAGGTGSGNTIYF. V is TRBV7-8 and J is TRBJ1-3; 9 bases fit TRBD1. Germline lookup yields CDR1 SGHVS and CDR2 FQNEAQ. This CDR3 comprises 18 residues. The V and J ends lost 2 bases and 1 base, in that order; junction bases with no gene match: 9.

This clone occurred once. V usage is TRBV5-1 and J usage is TRBJ1-6; D uncertain. The ends were cut back, 4 bases at V and 8 bases at J, with 16 bases in the middle. From germline, CDR1 is SGHRS and CDR2 YFSETQ. The CDR3 sequence is 15 residues long. CDR3 residues: CASSPRDSEDSPLHF. DNA for the CDR3: TGCGCCAGCAGCCCCCGGGATTCAGAGGATTCACCCCTCCACTTT.

The DNA of the CDR3 is TGTGCCAGCAGTTACTCGATTATGATGAACACTGAAGCTTTCTTT. It encodes CASSYSIMMNTEAFF. This chain links TRBV6-6 with TRBJ1-1; unclear D gene. The V and J ends lost 0 bases and 0 bases respectively, with 8 bases between them. The germline gives CDR1 MNHNY, CDR2 SVGAGI (reference sequence). The CDR3 loop spans 15 amino acids.

The V and J genes are TRBV19 and TRBJ2-6; 7 bases are a match to TRBD2. CDR3 length equals 16 residues. V lost 0 bases, J lost 4 bases, and 3 bases stayed unmatched. Germline V gene sequence: CDR1 LNHDA, CDR2 SQIVND (reference sequence). CDR3 nucleotides: TGTGCCAGTAGTATAGAGGGAGGGATCGGGGCCAACGTCCTGACTTTC. This translates into CASSIEGGIGANVLTF.

This chain connects TRBV30 to TRBJ1-1; D gene unclear. The CDR3 extends over 13 amino acids. Trimming removed 4 bases from V and 2 bases from J, with 11 bases in between. The V gene's germline CDR1 is GTSNPN and CDR2 SVGIG (reference sequence). The CDR3 nucleotides read TGTGCCTGGACTCGGGAATCAAACACTGAAGCTTTCTTT. It codes for CAWTRESNTEAFF.

Only one count was recorded for this clone. Written as DNA, the CDR3 is TGTGCTAGTGGTTTGCAGGGGGGAAGGACTGAAGCTTTCTTT. It translates to CASGLQGGRTEAFF. V usage is TRBV12-5 and J usage is TRBJ1-1; 7 bases fit TRBD1. V lost 2 bases, J lost 5 bases, and 5 bases stayed unmatched. This CDR3 contains 14 residues. Germline V CDR1 and CDR2: LGHNT, FRNRAP.

The chain combines TRBV5-4 with TRBJ2-6, with D unresolved. The CDR3 consists of 15 residues. The V end lost 0 bases, the J end lost 0 bases, and 4 bases lay between the germline ends. Germline V lookup: CDR1 SGHNT, CDR2 YYREEE (reference sequence). The CDR3 DNA is TGTGCCAGCAGCTTGGGGAGCTCTGGGGCCAACGTCCTGACTTTC. This encodes CASSLGSSGANVLTF.

The chain carries TRBV5-1 and TRBJ2-3; no reliable D call. The germline V gene encodes CDR1 SGHRS and CDR2 YFSETQ. This CDR3 contains 12 residues. V was shortened by 4 bases and J by 6 bases, with 9 bases between the two germline ends. In DNA form, the CDR3 reads TGCGCCAGCAGCCACCTAGGGGATACGCAGTATTTT. Amino acid sequence: CASSHLGDTQYF.

This chain joins TRBV9 and TRBJ2-1; maybe TRBD1 (5 bases). The CDR3 runs to 16 residues. CDR1 and CDR2 from the germline V gene are SGDLS and YYNGEE. Trimming left V 5 bases short and J 6 bases short, with 21 bases between. CDR3 in DNA: TGTGCCAGCAGTCCTCTGGGGTTAGGGGTTATCAATGAGCAGTTCTTC. Translated, it gives CASSPLGLGVINEQFF. The full variable domain, in which reference TRBV9 and TRBJ2-1 provide the parts outside the CDR3, is DSGVTQTPKHLITATGQRVTLRCSPRSGDLSVYWYQQSLDQGLQFLIQYYNGEERAKGNILERFSAQQFPDLHSELNLSSLELGDSALYFCASSPLGLGVINEQFFGPGTRLTVL.

This chain links TRBV30 with TRBJ1-4; D remains unclear. Looked up from germline, CDR1 is GTSNPN and CDR2 is SVGIG (reference sequence). This CDR3 contains 14 residues. The ends were cut back, 7 bases at V and 7 bases at J, with 19 bases in the middle. This chain's CDR3 is CASEATGGGEKLFF. For the CDR3, the DNA is TGTGCCTCTGAGGCGACCGGAGGTGGTGAAAAACTGTTTTTT.

The rearrangement uses TRBV18 and TRBJ2-1; no definite D call. V lost 0 bases and J 4 bases, leaving 10 bases between the germline ends. This CDR3 comprises 15 residues. Germline CDR1 reads KGHSH; CDR2 reads LQKENI. The CDR3 DNA sequence: TGTGCCAGCTCACCACCCCCCCAGGTTTACAATGAGCAGTTCTTC. It encodes CASSPPPQVYNEQFF.

In DNA, the CDR3 is TGTGCCGGCGGGAGGGGGAGGAATTCACCCCTCCACTTT. It codes for CAGGRGRNSPLHF. V and J are TRBV6-5 and TRBJ1-6, with D tentatively TRBD1 (6 bases). Germline assignment: CDR1 MNHEY and CDR2 SVGAGI. V gave up 11 bases and J gave up 7 bases, with 15 bases separating them. This CDR3 spans 13 amino acids.

The V gene is TRBV10-3, the J gene TRBJ1-1; TRBD1 aligns across 10 bases. Trimming at V came to 2 bases and at J to 3 bases, leaving 0 bases not matched to a gene. Germline assignment: CDR1 ENHRY and CDR2 SYGVKD. The CDR3 has 14 amino acids. The CDR3 nucleotides read TGTGCCATCAGTGAGGGACAGGGGGACACTGAAGCTTTCTTT. Protein: CAISEGQGDTEAFF.

The chain combines TRBV7-2 with TRBJ1-1, with D tentatively TRBD1 (5 bases). This CDR3 has 15 amino acids. The germline gives CDR1 SGHTA, CDR2 FQGNSA. V was pared by 1 base and J by 0 bases, with 9 bases between. The CDR3 region has the DNA TGTGCCAGCAGCTTAGGAGGGGTAATGAACACTGAAGCTTTCTTT. It specifies CASSLGGVMNTEAFF.

This rearrangement joins TRBV6-1 to TRBJ1-1; 9 bases fit TRBD1. The CDR3 is 14 amino acids. V gave up 6 bases and J gave up 11 bases; unmatched junction bases: 13. Germline V CDR1 and CDR2: MNHNS, SASEGT. The CDR3 DNA is TGTGCCAGCAGCTCGGGACAGGGTGAAAGTACGGCTTTCTTT. Residues: CASSSGQGESTAFF.

The rearrangement links TRBV4-2 to TRBJ2-3; D may be TRBD2 (5 bases). The CDR3 is 15 amino acids. Germline lookup yields CDR1 LGHNA and CDR2 YNFKEQ. Trimming removed 0 bases at V and 2 bases at J, with 9 bases between. For the CDR3, the DNA is TGTGCCAGCAGCCAAGATCCCGACTACACAGATACGCAGTATTTT. Translating it yields CASSQDPDYTDTQYF.

The genes are TRBV6-1 and TRBJ2-5; 7 bases are a match to TRBD2. Trimming removed 6 bases from V and 4 bases from J; junction bases left unmatched: 5. The CDR3 is 13 amino acids. The germline CDR1 and CDR2 sequences are MNHNS and SASEGT. CDR3 sequence (DNA): TGTGCCAGCAGGCGGACTAGGGGAGAGACCCAGTACTTC. Its translation is CASRRTRGETQYF.

The CDR3 region has the DNA TGTGCCAGCTCACCTCGGACTAGCGGGAGTTATACGCAGTATTTT. Protein product: CASSPRTSGSYTQYF. The chain is built from TRBV18 and TRBJ2-3; TRBD2 matches 13 bases. CDR1 KGHSH and CDR2 LQKENI come from the germline V gene. J gave up 7 bases and V 3 bases, and 4 bases lay outside the gene matches. The CDR3 has 15 residues.

The J gene is TRBJ2-1, the V gene TRBV5-1; TRBD2 matches 8 bases. The CDR3 sequence is 15 residues long. Losses at the gene ends were 0 bases for V and 5 bases for J; bases not matched to a gene: 4. Per the germline V gene, CDR1 is SGHRS and CDR2 is YFSETQ. The CDR3 loop is CASSLEGLGDNEQFF. Here the CDR3 DNA reads TGCGCCAGCAGCTTGGAGGGACTAGGGGACAATGAGCAGTTCTTC.